The sequence of this TCR beta chain was determined in a study of beta chain features in type 1 diabetes (dated by TCRdb to 2017 to 2018). With respect to the entire study: Mean age, gender distribution, total cell number and subset yield did not differ between patients and healthy donors. The study compared the TCRB repertoires of sorted circulating CD4+ T cell subsets in recently diagnosed type 1 diabetes patients with those in matched healthy donors. A total of over 90,000,000 sorted cells were examined across all samples, and a strong correlation was observed between cell number per subset and RNA yield. Naive and central memory subsets were obtained from all 30 or so donors, but regulatory and stem cell-like memory subsets were isolated from only 8 patients and about 8 healthy donors. The paper as a whole reports these results and caveats: The naive, central memory and regulatory TCRB repertoires appeared to resemble one another more closely among patients than among healthy donors. Fewer insertions and more nucleotide deletions at VDJ recombination sites were observed in patients with type 1 diabetes, implying thymic rearrangement abnormalities. Because cDNA rather than genomic DNA was sequenced, highly expressing activated cells could have been over-represented, although no difference in activation and CD3 levels was found between groups. PCR might favor shorter templates, but patient and control samples were amplified and corrected together, so any skew would affect both groups equally. Only small numbers of individuals were included in the HLA sub-analyses, which left unresolved whether HLA type had any influence on TCRB rearrangement. In all four CD4+ subsets, TCRB CDR3 length was moderately but significantly shorter in type 1 diabetes patients.

As for this clone: Its antigen remains undetermined. No base qualities exist here, and no much larger clone lies one base off it.

V trim: 5 bases; J trim: 4 bases; unmatched bases: 15. The cysteine opens and the phenylalanine closes a CDR3 of 17 amino acids. Just the 51-base CDR3 DNA is kept, in frame starting at base 1. Looking up the germline V gene (reference sequence) yields CDR1 SEHNR and CDR2 FQNEAQ. Each donor gave one peripheral blood draw, averaging roughly 100 mL, which was collected into heparinised tubes. A BD FACSAria II was used to sort naive, central memory, regulatory and stem cell-like memory CD4+ T cells with a panel that included CD45RO, CCR7, CD25, CD127, CD95 and CD27. All sorted populations exceeded 95% purity. Right away, PBMCs were isolated by Lymphoprep density gradient centrifugation and were stained directly, with no culture step. So that batch effects would be minimized, each experiment stained and sorted samples in pairs, pairing one healthy donor with one patient. The High Capacity cDNA Reverse Transcription Kit was used to reverse transcribe all of the isolated RNA, meaning that expressed TCRB transcripts were what got sequenced. Deep immunoSEQ sequencing was performed on naive, central memory and regulatory T cell samples, with an average of approximately 3.9 million total reads per sample. Sorted cells were lysed in RLT buffer, and RNA was extracted using DNase-treated RNeasy Micro or Mini kits according to cell number. To prevent cross-contamination, every cell subset was processed on its own, while patient and healthy donor samples were processed together. The immunoSEQ multiplex PCR was used to amplify TCRB sequences from cDNA, generating 87-bp fragments that spanned the CDR3 region. Sequencing of the amplicons was performed on the Illumina HiSeq platform. The original pipeline was this. PCR bias was corrected computationally using synthetic template baselines, and reads within Hamming distance 2 were collapsed, with unmergeable singletons discarded. Reads were aligned against IMGT so that V, D and J genes, CDR3 length and insertions or deletions at six rearrangement sites could be assigned. Within each subset, clonotype counts were normalized to sorted cell number, and only after that were true diversity and Gini coefficients computed with the tcR R package. The overlap coefficient, calculated on TCRB nucleotide sequences, was used to measure repertoire sharing. Out-of-frame TCRB sequences from naive cells were analyzed as a proxy for the pre-selection repertoire. What TCRdb holds here is the immuneACCESS table cut down to in-frame rearrangements. Part of the clones is not present; checked against another copy, under half of the missing clones reflect an unresolved V gene, and the others are unexplained. Clonal size and the V and J genes are those of that table, whereas D and trimming came from the DNA. Present in this sample are over 700,000 clones, roughly 16% of which were seen just once. Of the sample, 0.02% to 0.025% falls within the top ten clones.

The clonotype was recovered from a woman between 18 and 29 years old in good health. Sequences were obtained from naive CD4+ T cells from blood. The sample's cell subset or site label, in plain terms: true naive CD4+ T cells. Recombination connected TRBV7-9 to TRBJ2-5, with 8 junctional bases fitting TRBD2. At the DNA level, the sequence is TGTGCCAGCAGCCGGGGGTTTCGGGAGGGAGTTCCAGAGACCCAGTACTTC. Its amino acids are CASSRGFREGVPETQYF.